The rows below give T cell receptor beta chains drawn from one sample of a study of beta chain features in type 1 diabetes. Assay used: immunoSEQ multiplex PCR; TCRdb lists only in-frame clones, some missing. The sample consists of just over 15,000 clones, more than 65% of them appearing once. Material: Tregs from blood. The receptors originated from a man younger than 40 with type 1 diabetes. Each CDR3 is given with its conserved first and last residue. D genes are given only for firm matches. Some rows have no size entry. The others give once, few or many, or a class for an expanded clone.

v_gene	j_gene	d_gene	abundance	CDR3nt	CDR3aa
TRBV7-9	TRBJ2-1	-	-	TGTGCCAGCAGCTTAGGTGCGGGGAAGCAGTTCTTC	CASSLGAGKQFF
TRBV5-1	TRBJ2-2	TRBD2	-	TGCGCCAGCAGCTTGCTAGCGGGAGGGCCACGGACCGGGGAGCTGTTTTTT	CASSLLAGGPRTGELFF
TRBV5-1	TRBJ2-7	TRBD1	-	TGCGCCAGCAGCGCAGGGGACAGCCGCTACGAGCAGTACTTC	CASSAGDSRYEQYF
TRBV6-5	TRBJ2-2	-	-	TGTGCCAGCAGGGAGCCCACCGGGGAGCTGTTTTTT	CASREPTGELFF
TRBV5-1	TRBJ2-7	TRBD1	-	TGCGCCAGCGGCCGGGACAGGTCCTACGAGCAGTACTTC	CASGRDRSYEQYF
TRBV7-9	TRBJ1-2	-	-	TGTGCCAGCAGCTTAGAGAGTGAGGGCTACACCTTC	CASSLESEGYTF
TRBV6-1	TRBJ2-1	-	-	TGTGCCAGCAGGGTCGTGGGTGGGCCGGAAAATGAGCAGTTCTTC	CASRVVGGPENEQFF
TRBV6-6	TRBJ2-1	-	few	TGTGCCAGCAGCCATGCCCAGGTTAGACCGCAGTTCTTC	CASSHAQVRPQFF
TRBV5-1	TRBJ2-5	TRBD1	-	TGCGCCAGCAGCTTGGGGACAGGGGTTCGGGAGACCCAGTACTTC	CASSLGTGVRETQYF
TRBV28	TRBJ1-5	TRBD1	-	TGTGCCAGCAGTTCGGTGACAGGGGGCGGAATAAATAGCAATCAGCCCCAGCATTTT	CASSSVTGGGINSNQPQHF
TRBV4-2	TRBJ2-5	-	-	TGTGCCAGCAGCTTAGGGGGTCAACCCCACGAGACCCAGTACTTC	CASSLGGQPHETQYF
TRBV29-1	TRBJ1-2	TRBD1	-	TGCAGCACCGGACAGGGACAGAACTATGGCTACACCTTC	CSTGQGQNYGYTF